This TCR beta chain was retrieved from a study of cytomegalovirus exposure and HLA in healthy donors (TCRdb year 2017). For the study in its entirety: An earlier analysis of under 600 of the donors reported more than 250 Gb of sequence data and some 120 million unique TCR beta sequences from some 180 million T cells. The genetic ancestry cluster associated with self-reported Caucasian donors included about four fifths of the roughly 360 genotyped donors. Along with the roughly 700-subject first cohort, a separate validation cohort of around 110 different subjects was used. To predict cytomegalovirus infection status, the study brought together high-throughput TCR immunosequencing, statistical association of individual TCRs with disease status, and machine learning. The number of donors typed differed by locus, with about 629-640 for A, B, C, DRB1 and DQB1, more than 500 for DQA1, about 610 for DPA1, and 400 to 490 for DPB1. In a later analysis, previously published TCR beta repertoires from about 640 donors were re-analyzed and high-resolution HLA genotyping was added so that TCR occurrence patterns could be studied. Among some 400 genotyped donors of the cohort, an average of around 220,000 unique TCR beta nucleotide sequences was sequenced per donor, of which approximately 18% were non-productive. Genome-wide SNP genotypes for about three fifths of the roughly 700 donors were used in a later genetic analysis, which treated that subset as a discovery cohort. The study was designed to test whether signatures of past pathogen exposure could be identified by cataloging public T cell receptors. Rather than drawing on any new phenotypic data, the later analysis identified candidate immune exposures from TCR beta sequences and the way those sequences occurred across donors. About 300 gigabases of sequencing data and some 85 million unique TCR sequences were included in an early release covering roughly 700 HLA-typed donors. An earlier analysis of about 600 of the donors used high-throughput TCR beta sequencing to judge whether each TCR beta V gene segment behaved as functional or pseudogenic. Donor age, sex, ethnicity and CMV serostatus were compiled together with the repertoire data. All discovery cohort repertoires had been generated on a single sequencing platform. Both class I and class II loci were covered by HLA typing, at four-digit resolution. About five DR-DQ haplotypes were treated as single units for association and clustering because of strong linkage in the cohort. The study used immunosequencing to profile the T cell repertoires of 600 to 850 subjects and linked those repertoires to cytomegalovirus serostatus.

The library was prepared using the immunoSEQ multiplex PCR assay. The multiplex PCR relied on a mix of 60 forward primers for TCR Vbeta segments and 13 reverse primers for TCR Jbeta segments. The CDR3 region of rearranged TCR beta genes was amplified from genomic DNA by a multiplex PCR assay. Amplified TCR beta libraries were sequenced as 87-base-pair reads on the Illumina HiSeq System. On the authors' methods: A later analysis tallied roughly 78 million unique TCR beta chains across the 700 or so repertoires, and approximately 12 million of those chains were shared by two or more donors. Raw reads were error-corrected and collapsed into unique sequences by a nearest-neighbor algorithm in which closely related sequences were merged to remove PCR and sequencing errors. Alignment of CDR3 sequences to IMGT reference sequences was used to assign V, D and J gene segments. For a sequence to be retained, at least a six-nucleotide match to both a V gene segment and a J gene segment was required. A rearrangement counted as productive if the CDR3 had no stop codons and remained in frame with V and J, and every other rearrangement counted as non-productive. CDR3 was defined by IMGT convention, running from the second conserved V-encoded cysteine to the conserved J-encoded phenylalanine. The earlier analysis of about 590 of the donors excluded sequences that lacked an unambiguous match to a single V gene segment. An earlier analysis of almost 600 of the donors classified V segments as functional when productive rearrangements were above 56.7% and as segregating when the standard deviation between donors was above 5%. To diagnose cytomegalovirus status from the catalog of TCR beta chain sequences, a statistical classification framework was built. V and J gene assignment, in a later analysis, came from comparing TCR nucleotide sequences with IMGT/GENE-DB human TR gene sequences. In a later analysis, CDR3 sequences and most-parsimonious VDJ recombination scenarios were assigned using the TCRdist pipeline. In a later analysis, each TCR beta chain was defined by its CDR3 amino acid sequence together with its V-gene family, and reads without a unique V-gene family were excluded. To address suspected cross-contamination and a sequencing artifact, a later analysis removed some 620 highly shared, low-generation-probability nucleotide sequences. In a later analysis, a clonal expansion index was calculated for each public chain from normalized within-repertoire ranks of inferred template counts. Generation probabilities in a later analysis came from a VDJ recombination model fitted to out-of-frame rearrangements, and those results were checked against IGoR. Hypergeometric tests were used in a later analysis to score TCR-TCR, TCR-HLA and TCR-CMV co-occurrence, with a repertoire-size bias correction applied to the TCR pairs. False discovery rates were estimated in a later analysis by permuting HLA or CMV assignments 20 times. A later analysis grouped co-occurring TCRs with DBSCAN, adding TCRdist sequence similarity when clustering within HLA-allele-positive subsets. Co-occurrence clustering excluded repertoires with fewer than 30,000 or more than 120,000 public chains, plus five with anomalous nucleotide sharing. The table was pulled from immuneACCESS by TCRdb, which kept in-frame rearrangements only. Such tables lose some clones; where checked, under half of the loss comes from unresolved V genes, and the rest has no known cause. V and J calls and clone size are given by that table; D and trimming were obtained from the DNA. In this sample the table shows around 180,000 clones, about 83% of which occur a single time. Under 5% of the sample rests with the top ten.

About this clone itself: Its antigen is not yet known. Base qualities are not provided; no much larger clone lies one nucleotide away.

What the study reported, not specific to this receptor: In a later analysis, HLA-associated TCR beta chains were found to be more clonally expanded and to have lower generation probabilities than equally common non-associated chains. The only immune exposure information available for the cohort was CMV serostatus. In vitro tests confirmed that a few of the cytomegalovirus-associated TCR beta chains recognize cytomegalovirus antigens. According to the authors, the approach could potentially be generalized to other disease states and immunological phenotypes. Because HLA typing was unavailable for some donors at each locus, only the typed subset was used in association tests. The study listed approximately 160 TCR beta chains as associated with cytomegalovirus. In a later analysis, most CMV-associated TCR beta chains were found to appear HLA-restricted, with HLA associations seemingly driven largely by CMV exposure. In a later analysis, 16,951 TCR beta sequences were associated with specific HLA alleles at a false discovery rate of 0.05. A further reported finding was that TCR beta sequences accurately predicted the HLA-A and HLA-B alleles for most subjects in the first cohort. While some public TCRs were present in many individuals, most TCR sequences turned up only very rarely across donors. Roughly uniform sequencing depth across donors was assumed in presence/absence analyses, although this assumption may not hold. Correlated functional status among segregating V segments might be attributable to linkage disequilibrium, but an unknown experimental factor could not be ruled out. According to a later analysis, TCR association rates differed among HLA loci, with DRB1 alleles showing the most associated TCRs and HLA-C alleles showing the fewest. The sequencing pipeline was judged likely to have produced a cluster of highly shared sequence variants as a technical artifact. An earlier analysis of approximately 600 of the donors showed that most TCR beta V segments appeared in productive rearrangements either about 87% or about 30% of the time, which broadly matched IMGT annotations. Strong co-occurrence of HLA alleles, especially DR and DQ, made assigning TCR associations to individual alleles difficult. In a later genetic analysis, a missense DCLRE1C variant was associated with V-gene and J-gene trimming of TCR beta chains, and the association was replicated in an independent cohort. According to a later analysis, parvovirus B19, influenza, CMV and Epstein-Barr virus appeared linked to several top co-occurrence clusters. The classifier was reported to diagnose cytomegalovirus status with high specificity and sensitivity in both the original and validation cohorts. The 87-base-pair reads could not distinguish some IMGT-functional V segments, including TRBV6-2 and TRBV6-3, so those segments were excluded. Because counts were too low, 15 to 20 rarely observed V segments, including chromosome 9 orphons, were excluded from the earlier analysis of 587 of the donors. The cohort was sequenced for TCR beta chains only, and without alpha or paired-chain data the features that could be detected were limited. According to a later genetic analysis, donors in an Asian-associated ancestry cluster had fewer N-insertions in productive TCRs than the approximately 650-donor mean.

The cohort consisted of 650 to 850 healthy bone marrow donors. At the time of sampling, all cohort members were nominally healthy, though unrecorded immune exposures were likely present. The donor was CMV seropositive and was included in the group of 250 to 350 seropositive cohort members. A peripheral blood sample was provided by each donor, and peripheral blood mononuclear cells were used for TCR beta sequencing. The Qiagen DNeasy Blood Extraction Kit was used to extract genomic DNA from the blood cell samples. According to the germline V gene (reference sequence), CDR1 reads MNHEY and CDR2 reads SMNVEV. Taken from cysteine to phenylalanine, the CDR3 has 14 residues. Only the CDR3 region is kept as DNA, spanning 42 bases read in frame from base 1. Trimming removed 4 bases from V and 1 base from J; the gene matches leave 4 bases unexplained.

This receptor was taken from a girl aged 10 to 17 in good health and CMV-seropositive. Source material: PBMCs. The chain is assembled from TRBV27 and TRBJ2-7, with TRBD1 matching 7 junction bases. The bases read TGTGCCAGCAGTTGGACAGGTACTTCCTACGAGCAGTACTTC. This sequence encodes CASSWTGTSYEQYF.